A single sample gave rise to the 29 T cell receptor beta chains below, sequenced in a study of blood T cell repertoires in COVID-19. The data were produced by immunoSEQ multiplex PCR, yet TCRdb's version contains in-frame clones alone and is incomplete. The sample lists roughly 150,000 clones, over 70% occurring once. Sequenced input: PBMCs or T cells enriched from blood (not recorded which). These receptors all come from a man aged 70 or older who had been exposed to COVID-19.

The chain combines TRBV7-3 with TRBJ2-3, with a possible D match to TRBD2 (6 bases). Germline V gives CDR1 SGHTA, CDR2 FQGTGA. The CDR3 loop spans 15 amino acids. V dropped 0 bases and J dropped 2 bases, with 9 bases sitting between them. This CDR3 is CASSLTSGDTDTQYF. DNA of the CDR3: TGTGCCAGCAGCTTAACCTCGGGGGACACAGATACGCAGTATTTT.

The chain recombines TRBV5-1 with TRBJ2-7; 9 nucleotides align to TRBD2. The V and J ends lost 4 bases and 3 bases, in that order; junction bases with no gene match: 8. CDR1 is SGHRS and CDR2 is YFSETQ in the germline V gene. The CDR3 is 15 amino acids. DNA for the CDR3: TGCGCCAGCAGCCATGGTACAGCGGGAGGCTACGAGCAGTACTTC. The encoded protein is CASSHGTAGGYEQYF. The full variable domain, rest sourced from reference TRBV5-1 and TRBJ2-7, is KAGVTQTPRYLIKTRGQQVTLSCSPISGHRSVSWYQQTPGQGLQFLFEYFSETQRNKGNFPGRFSGRQFSNSRSEMNVSTLELGDSALYLCASSHGTAGGYEQYFGPGTRLTVT.

The CDR3 coding sequence is TGTGCCTGGAGTGTAAGGCAGGGGCTTGGAGCACCCCTCCACTTT. It is translated as CAWSVRQGLGAPLHF. V gene TRBV30 combines with J gene TRBJ1-6; tentative D call: TRBD1 (6 bases). Germline assignment: CDR1 GTSNPN and CDR2 SVGIG (reference sequence). Trimming removed 0 bases at V and 11 bases at J, with 17 bases between. This CDR3 region has 15 residues.

The rearrangement links TRBV9 to TRBJ2-7; 7 nucleotides align to TRBD1. V lost 0 bases, J lost 2 bases, and 5 bases stayed unmatched. The germline V gene has CDR1 SGDLS and CDR2 YYNGEE. CDR3 size: 15 residues. The CDR3 reads CASSVDHRGPYEQYF. The CDR3 DNA is TGTGCCAGCAGCGTAGACCACAGGGGACCCTACGAGCAGTACTTC.

This chain uses TRBV7-9 with TRBJ1-6, with D tentatively TRBD1 (5 bases). The CDR3 has 15 residues. Trimming cost V 4 bases and J 5 bases, with 12 bases left between them. Germline CDR1 reads SEHNR; CDR2 reads FQNEAQ (reference sequence). CDR3 residues: CASSSDEDNNSPLHF. The CDR3, as DNA: TGTGCCAGCAGCTCTGACGAGGACAATAATTCACCCCTCCACTTT.

The chain joins TRBV25-1 to TRBJ1-4; D is unclear. V lost 1 base to trimming and J lost 2 bases, with 8 bases between them. Germline loops: CDR1 MGHDK, CDR2 SYGVNS. The CDR3 length is 15 residues. The CDR3 DNA is TGTGCCAGCAGTGAATCGGGGTTGACTAATGAAAAACTGTTTTTT. Translation gives CASSESGLTNEKLFF.

V is TRBV11-3 and J is TRBJ2-5; 12 nucleotides line up with TRBD1. The CDR3 runs 16 residues. Germline CDR1 reads SGHNT; CDR2 reads YENEEA. The V segment lost 5 bases and the J segment 2 bases; nucleotides outside the gene matches: 6. In DNA form, the CDR3 reads TGTGCCAGCAGCGAAGGGACAGGGGGCCGGCAAGAGACCCAGTACTTC. Protein: CASSEGTGGRQETQYF.

The J gene is TRBJ2-1, the V gene TRBV5-1; D is ambiguous. V was clipped by 1 base and J by 2 bases, with 7 bases between them. CDR3 size: 14 residues. CDR1 is SGHRS and CDR2 is YFSETQ in the germline V gene. CDR3 nucleotide sequence: TGCGCCAGCAGCTTGAGTGGGCCCTACAATGAGCAGTTCTTC. Amino acid sequence: CASSLSGPYNEQFF.

Comment on this clone: Other DNA variants within this sample encode the same CDR3. This chain connects TRBV5-8 to TRBJ1-2; weak D call: TRBD1 (6 bases). V was cut by 4 bases and J by 4 bases, with 11 bases left in between. The CDR3 runs to 13 residues. CDR1 and CDR2 from the germline V gene are SGHTS and YDEGEE. The CDR3 DNA sequence: TGTGCCAGCAGCCGAACAGGGCCCTATGGCTACACCTTC. Residues: CASSRTGPYGYTF. Full variable domain (remainder filled in from reference TRBV5-8 and TRBJ1-2): EAGVTQSPTHLIKTRGQQATLRCSPISGHTSVYWYQQALGLGLQFLLWYDEGEERNRGNFPPRFSGRQFPNYSSELNVNALELEDSALYLCASSRTGPYGYTFGSGTRLTVV.

A note on this clone: Other DNA sequences in the same sample also yield this CDR3. The gene calls are TRBV9 and TRBJ2-1, with TRBD2 matching 9 bases. The V segment lost 0 bases and the J segment 4 bases; nucleotides outside the gene matches: 2. From germline, CDR1 is SGDLS and CDR2 YYNGEE. The CDR3 totals 15 residues. The CDR3 reads CASSVDSGRYNEQFF. In nucleotides, the CDR3 is TGTGCCAGCAGCGTAGATAGCGGGAGATACAATGAGCAGTTCTTC.

Only one count was recorded for this clone. The DNA for the CDR3 is TGCGCCAGCAGCCAGGCCCCTAGCGGTAGCTCCTACGAGCAGTACTTC. Residues: CASSQAPSGSSYEQYF. The chain combines TRBV4-1 with TRBJ2-7; 7 bases are shared with TRBD2. This CDR3 contains 16 residues. Germline lookup yields CDR1 MGHRA and CDR2 YSYEKL. J was trimmed by 0 bases and V by 3 bases; bases with no gene match: 8.

The J gene is TRBJ2-1, the V gene TRBV12-3 or TRBV12-4; 7 bases align to TRBD1. CDR3 length: 13 amino acids. Trimming cost V 5 bases and J 12 bases; bases outside gene matches: 10. DNA for the CDR3: TGTGCCAGCAGTCTAGGACAGGCCACCGGGCAGTTCTTC. It translates to CASSLGQATGQFF.

This chain uses TRBV27 with TRBJ2-7; TRBD1 might be the D (7 bases). Germline V lookup: CDR1 MNHEY, CDR2 SMNVEV (reference sequence). Trimming took 6 bases from V and 3 from J, leaving 18 bases between them. This CDR3 has 15 residues. DNA of the CDR3: TGTGCCAGCAGGTCCGGGGGACAGCGTAACTACGAGCAGTACTTC. Its translation: CASRSGGQRNYEQYF.

The rearrangement joins TRBV6-5 to TRBJ2-1; 8 nucleotides agree with TRBD1. With 8 bases clipped from V and 8 bases from J, the junction kept 11 bases outside the gene matches. CDR3 size: 14 residues. The V gene's germline CDR1 is MNHEY and CDR2 SVGAGI. This chain's CDR3 is CASGKEQGVHEQFF. CDR3 coding DNA: TGTGCCAGCGGAAAAGAACAGGGGGTACATGAGCAGTTCTTC.

The chain recombines TRBV6-2 or TRBV6-3 with TRBJ2-1; TRBD1 might be the D (6 bases). Germline V CDR1 and CDR2: MNHEY, SVGEGT. The germline V and J ends were trimmed by 0 bases and 2 bases, with 17 bases remaining between them. This CDR3 comprises 18 residues. CDR3 sequence (DNA): TGTGCCAGCAGTTACTCGAGTACAGGGAGATCCCCCTACAATGAGCAGTTCTTC. Translated, it gives CASSYSSTGRSPYNEQFF.

The V and J genes are TRBV2 and TRBJ1-6, with D possibly being TRBD1 (6 bases). The germline V and J ends were trimmed by 6 bases and 6 bases, with 12 bases remaining between them. The germline CDR1 and CDR2 sequences are SNHLY and FYNNEI. CDR3 length: 14 residues. DNA of the CDR3: TGTGCCAGCAGATCGGACAGAATTAATTCACCCCTCCACTTT. The encoded protein is CASRSDRINSPLHF.

The CDR3 reads CASSPTFTSSSYEQYF. The CDR3 coding sequence is TGCGCCAGCAGCCCGACTTTTACGTCAAGTAGCTACGAGCAGTACTTC. This chain joins TRBV4-1 and TRBJ2-7; no clear D gene. CDR3 size: 16 residues. V lost 4 bases and J 3 bases, leaving 19 bases between the germline ends. Germline loops: CDR1 MGHRA, CDR2 YSYEKL.

V usage is TRBV3-1 (or the pseudogene TRBV3-2) and J usage is TRBJ2-3; 11 bases match TRBD2. V lost 4 bases to trimming and J lost 5 bases; unmatched junction nucleotides: 2. The CDR3 contains 14 residues. Germline CDR1 reads LGHDT; CDR2 reads YNNKEL (reference sequence). Here the CDR3 reads CASSPGLAGDTQYF. The DNA for the CDR3 is TGTGCCAGCAGCCCTGGACTAGCGGGAGATACGCAGTATTTT.

This clone was counted once. The chain recombines TRBV5-8 with TRBJ1-1; no clear D gene. The CDR3 runs to 14 residues. Germline V gene sequence: CDR1 SGHTS, CDR2 YDEGEE. Trimming removed 0 bases from V and 6 bases from J, with 12 bases in between. The CDR3 protein is CASSLERRVPEAFF. The DNA for the CDR3 is TGTGCCAGCAGCTTGGAACGGCGGGTCCCTGAAGCTTTCTTT.

V gene TRBV2 combines with J gene TRBJ2-7, with TRBD2 matching 10 bases. Germline values: CDR1 SNHLY, CDR2 FYNNEI. The trim removed 2 bases at V and 5 bases at J, leaving 6 bases unmatched. The CDR3 covers 15 residues. As DNA, the CDR3 is TGTGCCAGCAGTGAAAGGTCTAGCGGGGGCGACGAGCAGTACTTC. Protein sequence: CASSERSSGGDEQYF.

The chain joins TRBV4-1 to TRBJ1-3; D not certain. The CDR3 sequence is 16 residues long. Germline V gives CDR1 MGHRA, CDR2 YSYEKL. The V and J ends lost 3 bases and 7 bases respectively, with 19 bases between them. CDR3 protein: CASSHEPGLGRNTIYF. The CDR3 nucleotides are TGCGCCAGCAGCCACGAGCCCGGGCTGGGGAGGAACACCATATATTTT.

Comment on this clone: The junction shows a germline mismatch at one end, possibly a read error. The gene calls are TRBV5-1 and TRBJ2-3; tentative D call: TRBD1 (6 bases). CDR1 is SGHRS and CDR2 is YFSETQ in the germline V gene. This CDR3 is 15 amino acids long. The CDR3 bases are TGCGCCAGCAGCCGCAGAACCGGGGCCACCTCTAAGGGGGTTTTT. As protein: CASSRRTGATSKGVF.

This rearrangement joins TRBV19 to TRBJ1-2; no definite D call. The CDR3 loop spans 13 amino acids. V gave up 1 base and J gave up 4 bases, with 7 bases separating them. In germline, CDR1 is LNHDA, CDR2 SQIVND (reference sequence). Here the CDR3 DNA reads TGTGCCAGTAGTATAGGAGGAGGCTATGGCTACACCTTC. The encoded protein is CASSIGGGYGYTF.

DNA of the CDR3: TGTGCCAGCTCGCCCGCGGGCCAGAACACTGAAGCTTTCTTT. It translates to CASSPAGQNTEAFF. This chain connects TRBV18 to TRBJ1-1, with no clear D. This CDR3 region has 14 residues. CDR1 is KGHSH and CDR2 is LQKENI in the germline V gene. Trimming removed 6 bases from V and 1 base from J, with 12 bases in between.

J is TRBJ1-6 and V is TRBV5-1; 7 positions match TRBD1. Trimming at V came to 2 bases and at J to 0 bases, leaving 8 bases not matched to a gene. This CDR3 has 18 amino acids. The germline gives CDR1 SGHRS, CDR2 YFSETQ. CDR3 loop: CASSLQGPSSSYNSPLHF. CDR3 sequence (DNA): TGCGCCAGCAGCTTACAGGGGCCCAGCAGCTCCTATAATTCACCCCTCCACTTT. Full variable domain (outside the CDR3, taken from reference TRBV5-1 and TRBJ1-6): KAGVTQTPRYLIKTRGQQVTLSCSPISGHRSVSWYQQTPGQGLQFLFEYFSETQRNKGNFPGRFSGRQFSNSRSEMNVSTLELGDSALYLCASSLQGPSSSYNSPLHFGNGTRLTVT.

The chain couples TRBV4-3 to TRBJ2-3, with D maybe TRBD1 (5 bases). There are 14 residues in the CDR3. Germline V gives CDR1 LGHNA, CDR2 YSLEER. V was shortened by 3 bases and J by 3 bases, with 10 bases between the two germline ends. The CDR3: CASSQDTATDTQYF. CDR3 DNA: TGCGCCAGCAGCCAGGACACAGCTACAGATACGCAGTATTTT.

The DNA of the CDR3 is TGTGCCAGCAGCTTGGACAGGACGGGCGAGCAGTACTTC. This sequence encodes CASSLDRTGEQYF. This chain links TRBV7-2 with TRBJ2-7; 7 bases fit TRBD1. CDR1 and CDR2 from the germline V gene are SGHTA and FQGNSA. CDR3 length equals 13 residues. With 3 bases clipped from V and 6 bases from J, the junction kept 5 bases outside the gene matches.

The V call is TRBV6-5, the J call TRBJ2-3, with TRBD2 identical over 9 bases. This CDR3 is 15 amino acids long. J was trimmed by 4 bases and V by 2 bases; bases with no gene match: 4. Looked up from germline, CDR1 is MNHEY and CDR2 is SVGAGI. CDR3 in DNA: TGTGCCAGCAGTTACCCCGCTAGCGGGGCAGATACGCAGTATTTT. This sequence encodes CASSYPASGADTQYF.

The chain joins TRBV2 to TRBJ1-5; TRBD1 agrees at 7 bases. Per germline, CDR1 SNHLY and CDR2 FYNNEI. V lost 4 bases and J lost 7; bases outside the gene matches: 1. The CDR3 contains 12 residues. In nucleotides, the CDR3 is TGTGCCAGCAGTGGACAGGGCCAGCCCCAGCATTTT. Its protein product is CASSGQGQPQHF. Combining the CDR3 with reference TRBV2 and TRBJ1-5 gives the whole variable domain EPEVTQTPSHQVTQMGQEVILRCVPISNHLYFYWYRQILGQKVEFLVSFYNNEISEKSEIFDDQFSVERPDGSNFTLKIRSTKLEDSAMYFCASSGQGQPQHFGDGTRLSIL.